The rows below give T cell receptor beta chains drawn from one sample of a study of human T cells and chemical hapten exposure. One entry per CDR3 protein results from TCRdb running MiXCR on the RACE reads. The table has 80,000 to 100,000 distinct CDR3 sequences, 11% seen once. The starting material was whole blood, obtained in connection with sensitization to the hapten diphenylcyclopropenone (DPC). The origin of the receptors is a woman in her 50s with alopecia areata. Some clones in this sample may be carry-over from other donors' samples. CDR3s include the opening cysteine and the closing phenylalanine or tryptophan. A D gene is named only where the DNA matches it firmly. Clone size is shown for a subset of rows, as once, few, many or a class of expanded clone.

CDR3 DNA: TGTGCCAGCCCGGGACCCTCGAGGGATACGCAGTATTTT; CDR3 protein: CASPGPSRDTQYF; V gene: TRBV2; D gene: .; J gene: TRBJ2-3; clone size: .
CDR3 DNA: TGTGCCAGCAGTGATACAGGGATGAACACTGAAGCTTTCTTT; CDR3 protein: CASSDTGMNTEAFF; V gene: TRBV12-3/TRBV12-4; D gene: .; J gene: TRBJ1-1; clone size: many
CDR3 DNA: TGTGCCAGCAGGTTGGGACAGGGAGGCACTGAAGTTTTCTTT; CDR3 protein: CASRLGQGGTEVFF; V gene: TRBV7-9; D gene: TRBD1; J gene: TRBJ1-1; clone size: few
CDR3 DNA: TGTGCCAGCAGCTTCCTACCAGCGAACACTGAAGCTTTCTTT; CDR3 protein: CASSFLPANTEAFF; V gene: TRBV7-2; D gene: .; J gene: TRBJ1-1; clone size: many
CDR3 DNA: TGTGCCACCAGTGATCCAGGGACAGGGCACATCAATGAGCAGTTCTTC; CDR3 protein: CATSDPGTGHINEQFF; V gene: TRBV24-1; D gene: TRBD1; J gene: TRBJ2-1; clone size: few
CDR3 DNA: TGTGCCAGCAGCAAAGGAGAAACGGACACAGATACGCAGTATTTT; CDR3 protein: CASSKGETDTDTQYF; V gene: TRBV21-1; D gene: .; J gene: TRBJ2-3; clone size: many
CDR3 DNA: TGTGCCAGCAAGGACAGGGCGGGACTTCTAGCGGGAGTCCGGTACGAGCAGTACTTC; CDR3 protein: CASKDRAGLLAGVRYEQYF; V gene: TRBV6-6; D gene: TRBD2; J gene: TRBJ2-7; clone size: few
CDR3 DNA: TGCAGTGCTCCAACCGGGGCAGGGGGCTATGGCTACACCTTC; CDR3 protein: CSAPTGAGGYGYTF; V gene: TRBV20-1; D gene: TRBD1; J gene: TRBJ1-2; clone size: .
CDR3 DNA: TGTGCCAGCAGCGTAGCCCCAGGGGAGACCCAGTACTTC; CDR3 protein: CASSVAPGETQYF; V gene: TRBV9; D gene: .; J gene: TRBJ2-5; clone size: .
CDR3 DNA: TGCAGCGTTGAATCCCCGGTGAGCTCCTACAATGAGCAGTTCTTC; CDR3 protein: CSVESPVSSYNEQFF; V gene: TRBV29-1; D gene: .; J gene: TRBJ2-1; clone size: many
CDR3 DNA: TGTGCCACCAGCAGAGCCAAGAGCGGGAGGGAAGAGACCCAGTACTTC; CDR3 protein: CATSRAKSGREETQYF; V gene: TRBV15; D gene: TRBD2; J gene: TRBJ2-5; clone size: .
CDR3 DNA: TGCAGCGTTCGGGCAGCGGACACTGAAGCTTTCTTT; CDR3 protein: CSVRAADTEAFF; V gene: TRBV29-1; D gene: .; J gene: TRBJ1-1; clone size: few
CDR3 DNA: TGTGCCAGCAGCGGTCGGCAGGGCGGCTACGAGCAGTACTTC; CDR3 protein: CASSGRQGGYEQYF; V gene: TRBV14; D gene: .; J gene: TRBJ2-7; clone size: many
CDR3 DNA: TGTGCCAGCTCCGAGACAGGGGTAGGTCAGCCCCAGCATTTT; CDR3 protein: CASSETGVGQPQHF; V gene: TRBV18; D gene: TRBD1; J gene: TRBJ1-5; clone size: few
CDR3 DNA: TGCGCCAGCAGCCCGACTCCAACCCTCTCCTACGAGCAGTACTTC; CDR3 protein: CASSPTPTLSYEQYF; V gene: TRBV4-1; D gene: .; J gene: TRBJ2-7; clone size: few
CDR3 DNA: TGTGCCAGCAGCCAAGAGGTGGTGACTCAAGAGACCCAGTACTTC; CDR3 protein: CASSQEVVTQETQYF; V gene: TRBV3-1; D gene: .; J gene: TRBJ2-5; clone size: many
CDR3 DNA: TGTGCCAGCAGCTTCGGGACAGGTCTCTCTGGAAACACCATATATTTT; CDR3 protein: CASSFGTGLSGNTIYF; V gene: TRBV7-2; D gene: TRBD1; J gene: TRBJ1-3; clone size: .
CDR3 DNA: TGTGCCAGCAGCTTAGAAGGACGTCCCGGCAGCTCTGGAAACACCATATATTTT; CDR3 protein: CASSLEGRPGSSGNTIYF; V gene: TRBV7-6; D gene: .; J gene: TRBJ1-3; clone size: few
CDR3 DNA: TGTGCCAGCAGTTTACGACTACAAGAGACCCAGTACTTC; CDR3 protein: CASSLRLQETQYF; V gene: TRBV12-3/TRBV12-4; D gene: .; J gene: TRBJ2-5; clone size: .
CDR3 DNA: TGCAGCGTTGGGCTGGAGACCCAGTACTTC; CDR3 protein: CSVGLETQYF; V gene: TRBV29-1; D gene: .; J gene: TRBJ2-5; clone size: few
CDR3 DNA: TGTGCCAGCAGTTTAGTCCCTAATGAAAAACTGTTTTTT; CDR3 protein: CASSLVPNEKLFF; V gene: TRBV28; D gene: .; J gene: TRBJ1-4; clone size: few
CDR3 DNA: TGCAGTGCTAGAGGGCTGACAGGGGGGACCTACGAGCAGTACTTC; CDR3 protein: CSARGLTGGTYEQYF; V gene: TRBV20-1; D gene: TRBD1; J gene: TRBJ2-7; clone size: few
CDR3 DNA: TGTGCCAGCAGCTCCCCGGGACTAGCGGGAGGGGGGGCAGATACGCAGTATTTT; CDR3 protein: CASSSPGLAGGGADTQYF; V gene: TRBV7-8; D gene: TRBD2; J gene: TRBJ2-3; clone size: many
CDR3 DNA: TGTGCCACCAGCAGAGATCCCACAGGGAATCAGCCCCAGCATTTT; CDR3 protein: CATSRDPTGNQPQHF; V gene: TRBV15; D gene: .; J gene: TRBJ1-5; clone size: .
CDR3 DNA: TGTGCCAGCAGTTACCAAGGACGGGCGGACACTGAAGCTTTCTTT; CDR3 protein: CASSYQGRADTEAFF; V gene: TRBV6-6; D gene: .; J gene: TRBJ1-1; clone size: many
CDR3 DNA: TGTGCCAGCAGTCCCCTCCCGGCAGGAGGATTTTCGTACGGAGGGGCCAACGTCCTGACTTTC; CDR3 protein: CASSPLPAGGFSYGGANVLTF; V gene: TRBV12-3/TRBV12-4; D gene: .; J gene: TRBJ2-6; clone size: many
CDR3 DNA: TGTGCCAGCAGCCAGCAGACAGGGTTGAGCACTGAAGCTTTCTTT; CDR3 protein: CASSQQTGLSTEAFF; V gene: TRBV7-3; D gene: TRBD1; J gene: TRBJ1-1; clone size: few
CDR3 DNA: TGTGCCAGTACCCGGACGGGAACCTACGAGCAGTACTTC; CDR3 protein: CASTRTGTYEQYF; V gene: TRBV19; D gene: .; J gene: TRBJ2-7; clone size: many
CDR3 DNA: TGTGCCAGCAGTGGAAGGCCCCGGGACACCATATATTTT; CDR3 protein: CASSGRPRDTIYF; V gene: TRBV28; D gene: .; J gene: TRBJ1-3; clone size: many
CDR3 DNA: TGTGCCAGCATTGGTTCGAACACCGAAGCTTTCTTT; CDR3 protein: CASIGSNTEAFF; V gene: TRBV12-3/TRBV12-4; D gene: .; J gene: TRBJ1-1; clone size: many
CDR3 DNA: TGTGCCAGCAGTCCACCCCTTGGGAACGAGCAGTACTTC; CDR3 protein: CASSPPLGNEQYF; V gene: TRBV28; D gene: .; J gene: TRBJ2-7; clone size: few
CDR3 DNA: TGTGCAAGTCGCCCGGTTCTGAGTGAGCAGTACTTC; CDR3 protein: CASRPVLSEQYF; V gene: TRBV12-2; D gene: .; J gene: TRBJ2-7; clone size: many
CDR3 DNA: TGCAGCGCAACCGGGACGGCGAACACTGAAGCTTTCTTT; CDR3 protein: CSATGTANTEAFF; V gene: TRBV29-1; D gene: .; J gene: TRBJ1-1; clone size: many
CDR3 DNA: TGCAGCGTGTGGGGGGGCACTGAAGCTTTCTTT; CDR3 protein: CSVWGGTEAFF; V gene: TRBV29-1; D gene: .; J gene: TRBJ1-1; clone size: few
CDR3 DNA: TGTGCCAGCACTTCCTGGCGAGAGGGGGCCTACGAGCAGTACTTC; CDR3 protein: CASTSWREGAYEQYF; V gene: TRBV7-2; D gene: .; J gene: TRBJ2-7; clone size: .
CDR3 DNA: TGTGCCAGTAGTCGGACAGGGGGAGCAACTAATGAAAAACTGTTTTTT; CDR3 protein: CASSRTGGATNEKLFF; V gene: TRBV19; D gene: TRBD1; J gene: TRBJ1-4; clone size: many